This passage covers 17 T cell receptor beta chains from one sample sequenced in a study of neurological immune-mediated disorders. TCRdb ran MiXCR on the 5' RACE reads and lists one entry per CDR3 protein. Of about 92,000 distinct CDR3 sequences listed, under 4.5% were seen once; the top ten hold about 3%. The specimen sequenced was PBMCs. The receptors originated from a woman in her 50s with multiple sclerosis.

This clonotype was observed many times. This chain joins TRBV3-1 and TRBJ2-1; D is uncertain. This CDR3 region has 14 residues. Trimming stripped 0 bases from V and 8 bases from J, with 11 bases between. The germline V gene encodes CDR1 LGHDT and CDR2 YNNKEL (reference sequence). DNA of the CDR3: TGTGCCAGCAGCCAAGATCCGGGTAGGGATGAGCAGTTCTTC. Its protein product is CASSQDPGRDEQFF.

This clonotype was counted at least ten times. The rearrangement links TRBV9 to TRBJ2-4; 9 bases agree with TRBD1. The CDR3 runs to 16 residues. Germline-derived CDR1 and CDR2 are SGDLS and YYNGEE. V shed 0 bases, J shed 8 bases, and the junction held 9 bases outside the gene matches. This CDR3 is CASSVGLFDRGDIQYF. The CDR3 bases are TGTGCCAGCAGCGTAGGGCTCTTCGACAGGGGGGACATTCAGTACTTC.

This clonotype has at least ten counts. V is TRBV19 and J is TRBJ2-7; no definite D call. V was clipped by 4 bases and J by 3 bases, with 4 bases between them. The CDR3 has 11 amino acids. Germline CDR1 LNHDA, CDR2 SQIVND (reference sequence). CDR3 in amino acids: CASSRDYEQYF. CDR3 bases: TGTGCCAGTAGTAGAGACTACGAGCAGTACTTC.

This clonotype was counted at least ten times. The V call is TRBV29-1, the J call TRBJ2-3, with D perhaps matching TRBD2 (5 bases). The CDR3 is made up of 15 amino acids. The V gene lost 3 bases and the J gene lost 0 bases, with 13 bases spanning the gap. The V gene's germline CDR1 is SQVTM and CDR2 ANQGSEA. For the CDR3, the DNA is TGCAGCGTTGAGGGCGGTTGGACTAGCACAGATACGCAGTATTTT. Protein product: CSVEGGWTSTDTQYF.

Many counts were recorded for this clonotype. The rearrangement uses TRBV20-1 and TRBJ2-3; 10 nucleotides line up with TRBD1. The CDR3 is 15 residues long. The germline CDR1 and CDR2 sequences are DFQATT and SNEGSKA (reference sequence). V shed 3 bases, J shed 2 bases, and the junction held 5 bases outside the gene matches. The CDR3 protein is CSARSGQGNTDTQYF. CDR3 coding DNA: TGCAGTGCTAGGTCGGGACAGGGGAACACAGATACGCAGTATTTT.

This clonotype was detected many times. V and J are TRBV11-3 and TRBJ2-1, with a weak D call TRBD2 (6 bases). V was cut by 0 bases and J by 0 bases, with 6 bases left in between. The CDR3 is 15 amino acids. Germline V gene sequence: CDR1 SGHNT, CDR2 YENEEA. CDR3 bases: TGTGCCAGCAGCTTAGACGGGGGCTCCTACAATGAGCAGTTCTTC. This translates into CASSLDGGSYNEQFF.

The table lists this clonotype with many counts. As the CDR3 is not closed by the conserved phenylalanine or tryptophan, this likely results from a read error. This sequence joins TRBV7-9 and TRBJ2-2; 9 bases are a match to TRBD1. V lost 7 bases, J lost 1 base, and 7 bases stayed unmatched. CDR3 length: 16 amino acids. Germline values: CDR1 SEHNR, CDR2 FQNEAQ (reference sequence). CDR3 sequence reads: CASNSWGQGNTGELFN. Here the CDR3 DNA reads TGTGCCAGCAACTCTTGGGGACAGGGGAACACCGGGGAGCTGTTTAAT.

At least ten counts were recorded for this clonotype. The V and J genes are TRBV7-9 and TRBJ2-7; 9 bases match TRBD1. V shed 4 bases and J 2 bases; nucleotides not matched to a gene: 3. The length of the CDR3 is 14 residues. Germline CDR1 SEHNR, CDR2 FQNEAQ (reference sequence). The chain's CDR3 is CASSSGTGTYEQYF. The CDR3 DNA follows: TGTGCCAGCAGCTCCGGGACAGGGACCTACGAGCAGTACTTC.

This clonotype was seen repeatedly, ten times or more. The V gene is TRBV9, the J gene TRBJ2-7, with D maybe TRBD1 (6 bases). Germline loops: CDR1 SGDLS, CDR2 YYNGEE. V was trimmed by 3 bases and J by 0 bases, leaving 13 bases between them. The CDR3 is 15 amino acids. The CDR3 DNA is TGTGCCAGCAGCGGAGAACAGGGATACTCCTACGAGCAGTACTTC. Translated, it gives CASSGEQGYSYEQYF.

There are many counts of this clonotype. The V call is TRBV6-5, the J call TRBJ1-2; TRBD1 matches 7 bases. This CDR3 spans 16 amino acids. Per the germline V gene, CDR1 is MNHEY and CDR2 is SVGAGI. J lost 5 bases, V lost 3 bases, and 12 bases had no gene match. CDR3 sequence reads: CASSYKQGFFGYGYTF. DNA for the CDR3: TGTGCCAGCAGTTATAAACAGGGGTTTTTTGGGTATGGCTACACCTTC.

This clonotype was detected many times. The chain carries TRBV6-2 or TRBV6-3 and TRBJ2-1; 10 nucleotides match TRBD2. J was trimmed by 6 bases and V by 5 bases; bases with no gene match: 13. In germline, CDR1 is MNHEY, CDR2 SVGEGT. This CDR3 is 17 amino acids long. In DNA, the CDR3 is TGTGCCAGCAGTCCCCGGTCTAGCGGGGGATTCTTCAATGAGCAGTTCTTC. Translation: CASSPRSSGGFFNEQFF.

This clonotype was recorded at least ten times. This chain uses TRBV3-1 with TRBJ1-2; D unclear. Germline V gives CDR1 LGHDT, CDR2 YNNKEL (reference sequence). Trimming took off 0 bases at V and 2 bases at J, with 13 bases between the two ends. The length of the CDR3 is 16 residues. CDR3: CASSQDGSGRNYGYTF. Written as DNA, the CDR3 is TGTGCCAGCAGCCAAGATGGGTCAGGAAGAAACTATGGCTACACCTTC.

This clonotype was seen at least ten times. CDR3: CASSAMGRGYGYTF. The CDR3 nucleotides are TGTGCCAGCAGCGCGATGGGCCGGGGCTATGGCTACACCTTC. This chain uses TRBV11-2 with TRBJ1-2; no clear D gene. This CDR3 is built from 14 residues. V lost 5 bases and J 4 bases, leaving 14 bases between the germline ends. The germline CDR1 and CDR2 sequences are SGHAT and FQNNGV.

This clonotype has ten or more counts. The rearrangement links TRBV27 to TRBJ2-5; 10 bases are a match to TRBD2. Germline CDR1 MNHEY, CDR2 SMNVEV (reference sequence). This CDR3 region has 18 residues. V was pared by 2 bases and J by 5 bases, with 14 bases of the junction left unmatched. The CDR3 sequence is CASSLRSRSGGAFETQYF. CDR3 in DNA: TGTGCCAGCAGTTTAAGGTCGCGGAGCGGGGGGGCCTTTGAGACCCAGTACTTC.

In its sample, this clonotype was seen a few times. The chain couples TRBV15 to TRBJ1-3; D not certain. Trimming shortened V by 0 bases and J by 0 bases, and 6 bases separated the two germline ends. Germline CDR1 and CDR2: LNHNV and YYDKDF (reference sequence). This CDR3 has 15 residues. The CDR3 is CATSRELGSGNTIYF. The CDR3 DNA is TGTGCCACCAGCAGAGAATTAGGCTCTGGAAACACCATATATTTT. The variable domain in full, with the rest retrieved from reference TRBV15 and TRBJ1-3, is DAMVIQNPRYQVTQFGKPVTLSCSQTLNHNVMYWYQQKSSQAPKLLFHYYDKDFNNEADTPDNFQSRRPNTSFCFLDIRSPGLGDTAMYLCATSRELGSGNTIYFGEGSWLTVV.

On this clonotype: At one boundary the junction diverges from the germline segment, which might be a read error. The rearrangement uses TRBV3-1 and TRBJ1-6; D is undetermined. The germline V gene encodes CDR1 LGHDT and CDR2 YNNKEL (reference sequence). The CDR3 runs 12 residues. The CDR3 nucleotides are TGTGTCAGCAGCCTTGGACCCTCACCCCTCCACTTT. Amino acid sequence: CVSSLGPSPLHF. Filled out from reference TRBV3-1 and TRBJ1-6, the complete variable domain reads DTAVSQTPKYLVTQMGNDKSIKCEQNLGHDTMYWYKQDSKKFLKIMFSYNNKELIINETVPNRFSPKSPDKAHLNLHINSLELGDSAVYFCVSSLGPSPLHFGNGTRLTVT.

This clonotype was observed many times. This chain uses TRBV7-2 with TRBJ1-1, with D tentatively TRBD1 (6 bases). The CDR3 runs to 14 residues. Trimming pared 10 bases from V and 0 bases from J, leaving 15 bases between. Germline CDR1 is SGHTA and CDR2 is FQGNSA. The CDR3 bases are TGTGCCACCAAACCGGGGACATTGAACACTGAAGCTTTCTTT. This encodes CATKPGTLNTEAFF. Supplemented by reference TRBV7-2 and TRBJ1-1, the full variable domain reads GAGVSQSPSNKVTEKGKDVELRCDPISGHTALYWYRQSLGQGLEFLIYFQGNSAPDKSGLPSDRFSAERTGGSVSTLTIQRTQQEDSAVYLCATKPGTLNTEAFFGQGTRLTVV.